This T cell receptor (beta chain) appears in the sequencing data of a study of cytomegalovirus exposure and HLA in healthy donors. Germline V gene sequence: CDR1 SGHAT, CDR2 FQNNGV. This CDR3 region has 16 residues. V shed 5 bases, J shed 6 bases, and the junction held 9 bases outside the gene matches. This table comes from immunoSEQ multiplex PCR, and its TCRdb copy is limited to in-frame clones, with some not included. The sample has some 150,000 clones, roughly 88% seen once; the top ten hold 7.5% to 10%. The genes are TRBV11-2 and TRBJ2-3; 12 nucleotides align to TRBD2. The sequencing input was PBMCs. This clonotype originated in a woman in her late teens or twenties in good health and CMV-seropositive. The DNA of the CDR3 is TGTGCCAGCAGCCTTAGACTAGCGGGAGACCTTGATACGCAGTATTTT. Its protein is CASSLRLAGDLDTQYF.